A single T cell receptor (beta chain) is shown here with its context. Its antigen remains unknown. Germline trimming cut 6 bases from V and 6 bases from J; bases unmatched to any gene: 6. Germline V gene data show CDR1 as MNHEY and CDR2 as SMNVEV (reference sequence). This CDR3 contains 14 residues. These data belong to a study of CD8+ T cells in alopecia areata. Study-level information: Treated patients were dosed with oral tofacitinib, taking 5 to 10 mg twice daily. Among treated patients, severity was scored by affected scalp area percentage.

Points from the study as a whole: It was observed that many expanded lesional clones persisted in scalp and blood during tofacitinib. Baseline CD8+ expansion's link to response remains uncertain, as there was one nonresponder.

Extracted RNA was reverse transcribed, and the resulting cDNA served as sequencing template. Assay used: immunoSEQ multiplex PCR; TCRdb lists only in-frame clones, some missing. Here the sample spans 170,000 or so clones, about three fifths being singletons. Noted treatment: oral pan-JAK inhibitor, 5-10 mg twice daily. V is TRBV27 and J is TRBJ2-1; TRBD2 matches 9 bases. This clonotype was obtained from a human donor with alopecia areata. The specimen comprised CD8+ T cells sorted from blood, sampled at week 24, from a patient treated with tofacitinib. The CDR3 spells CASSVGGGANEQFF. CDR3 DNA sequence: TGTGCCAGCAGCGTCGGCGGGGGGGCCAATGAGCAGTTCTTC.